The sequence of this TCR beta chain was determined in a study of graft-versus-host responses after intestinal transplantation. Study summary: The transplants performed in recipients were multivisceral, liver-intestinal, or isolated intestinal. Anti-thymocyte globulin was used for induction in all recipients, who then took tacrolimus and steroids for approximately 3 years. Broader study findings: GvH clones appeared in recipient marrow, some first in ileum or blood.

The CDR3 has 20 residues. The V gene's germline CDR1 is MNHEY and CDR2 SMNVEV (reference sequence). The ends lost 5 bases at V and 0 bases at J; junction bases unmatched: 13. Worth noting for this clone: The target antigen is unknown.

The table came from immunoSEQ multiplex PCR; TCRdb's copy has only in-frame clones and leaves some out. The sample holds 150,000 or so clones, 80% to 95% seen once. This chain links TRBV27 with TRBJ2-3, with TRBD2 matching over 14 bases. The receptor was derived from a human donor who received an intestinal transplant. The source material was unstimulated CD4+ T cells sorted from spleen or lymph node cells, sampled before intestinal transplant. DNA for the CDR3: TGTGCCAGCAGTCGAACGCAGGGACTAGCGGGAGTAGGCAGCACAGATACGCAGTATTTT. Encoded protein: CASSRTQGLAGVGSTDTQYF.